The TCR beta chain under discussion was sequenced for a study of OX40 agonist ivuxolimab in advanced cancers. In the study overall: Patients in dose escalation had liver, melanoma, kidney or head and neck cancers. Prior therapy, whether anti-PD-1, anti-PD-L1 or anti-CTLA-4, was allowed, and 40% had some. General study findings and limits: Partial responders dosed at 0.1-3.0 mg/kg displayed clonal expansion ranking among the lowest. Both blood CD4+ and CD8+ T cells showed clonal growth by week 6 at 0.1 to 3.0 mg/kg.

Concerning this clone: Its antigen is as yet unknown.

Trimming left V 0 bases short and J 1 base short, with 10 bases between. The CDR3 has 16 amino acids. The germline V gene has CDR1 KGHSH and CDR2 LQKENI. TCRdb keeps only in-frame clones here, not all; method: immunoSEQ multiplex PCR. The sample gives tens of thousands of clones, 80% to 85% of which show up once; around 27% is in the top ten. V is TRBV18 and J is TRBJ2-1, with D perhaps matching TRBD2 (5 bases). The source was CD4+ or CD8+ T cells sorted from blood, collected in a trial of the OX40 agonist ivuxolimab. The TCR was taken from an adult with an advanced solid tumor such as melanoma, head and neck, liver or kidney cancer. CDR3: CASSPPRADSYNEQFF. The DNA of the CDR3 is TGTGCCAGCTCACCACCGAGGGCGGATTCCTACAATGAGCAGTTCTTC.